This TCR beta chain is drawn from a study of cytomegalovirus exposure and HLA in healthy donors. Overall study results and limits: Per a prior analysis, the majority of TCR beta V segments were productive roughly 87% or roughly 30% of the time. Researchers counted around 180 TCR beta chains as cytomegalovirus-associated.

PCR used 60 Vbeta primers and 13 Jbeta primers. In the original workflow: In a later analysis, of 70 million to 85 million unique beta chains, about 12 million appeared in at least two donors. Only in-frame clones appear in the TCRdb table, and some are missing; sequencing was by immunoSEQ multiplex PCR. The V and J calls and clone size are taken from that table; D and trimming were inferred from the DNA. The sample includes about 160,000 clones, 60% to 75% seen only once; the top ten take around 3%. This CDR3 is built from 14 residues. Trimming took 6 bases from V and 1 from J, leaving 12 bases between them. The germline CDR1 and CDR2 sequences are WSHSY and SAAADI. For this clone: The antigen is not known.

Donors counted as nominally healthy when sampled, yet unrecorded immune exposures were likely. The sample consisted of PBMCs. V and J are TRBV10-2 and TRBJ1-1, with a tentative D call TRBD1 (6 bases). The TCR was taken from a woman aged 45-65 years in good health and CMV-seropositive. CDR3 loop: CASSDGQQNTEAFF. The CDR3 DNA follows: TGCGCCAGCAGCGATGGACAGCAGAACACTGAAGCTTTCTTT.